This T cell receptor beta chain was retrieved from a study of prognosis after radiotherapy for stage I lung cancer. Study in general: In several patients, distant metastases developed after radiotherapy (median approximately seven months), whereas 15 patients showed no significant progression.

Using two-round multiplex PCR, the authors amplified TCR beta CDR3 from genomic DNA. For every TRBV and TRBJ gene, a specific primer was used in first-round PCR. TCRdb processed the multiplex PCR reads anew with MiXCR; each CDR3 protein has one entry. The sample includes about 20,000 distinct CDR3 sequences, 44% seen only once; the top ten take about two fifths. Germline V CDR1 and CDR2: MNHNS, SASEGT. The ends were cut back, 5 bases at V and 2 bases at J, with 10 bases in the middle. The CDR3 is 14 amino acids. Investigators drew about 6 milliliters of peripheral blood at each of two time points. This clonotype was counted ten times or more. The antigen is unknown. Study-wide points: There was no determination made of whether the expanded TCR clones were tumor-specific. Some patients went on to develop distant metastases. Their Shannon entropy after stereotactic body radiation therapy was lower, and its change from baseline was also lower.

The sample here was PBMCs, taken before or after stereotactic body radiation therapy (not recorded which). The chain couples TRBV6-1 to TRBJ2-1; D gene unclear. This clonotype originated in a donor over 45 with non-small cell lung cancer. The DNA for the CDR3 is TGTGCCAGCAGTAGTACGTTAACCTACAATGAGCAGTTCTTC. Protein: CASSSTLTYNEQFF.